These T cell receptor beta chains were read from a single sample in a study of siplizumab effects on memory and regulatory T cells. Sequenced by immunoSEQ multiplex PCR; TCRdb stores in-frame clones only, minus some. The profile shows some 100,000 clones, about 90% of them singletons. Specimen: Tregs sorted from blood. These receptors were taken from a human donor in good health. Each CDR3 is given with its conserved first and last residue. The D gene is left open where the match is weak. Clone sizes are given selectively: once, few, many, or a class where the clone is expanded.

CDR3 DNA: TGTGCCATCAGTGAGTCGGGGAACAGGGGAACTGAAGCTTTCTTT
CDR3 protein: CAISESGNRGTEAFF
CDR3 length: 15
clone size: -
J gene: TRBJ1-1
V gene: TRBV10-3
D gene: TRBD1

CDR3 DNA: TGTGCCAGCAGTAGCCGAGACAGGGGGCTTGCTAATGAAAAACTGTTTTTT
CDR3 protein: CASSSRDRGLANEKLFF
CDR3 length: 17
clone size: -
J gene: TRBJ1-4
V gene: TRBV5-6
D gene: TRBD1

CDR3 DNA: TGTGCCACCAGCAGAGGGAGGACTGAAGCTTTCTTT
CDR3 protein: CATSRGRTEAFF
CDR3 length: 12
clone size: -
J gene: TRBJ1-1
V gene: TRBV15
D gene: -

CDR3 DNA: TGTGCCAGCAGCTCACGGGCCGACACCGGGGAGCTGTTTTTT
CDR3 protein: CASSSRADTGELFF
CDR3 length: 14
clone size: -
J gene: TRBJ2-2
V gene: TRBV7-6
D gene: -

CDR3 DNA: TGTGCCAGCAGCTTGCAGGGACTAGCGGGAGAGACCCAGTACTTC
CDR3 protein: CASSLQGLAGETQYF
CDR3 length: 15
clone size: once
J gene: TRBJ2-5
V gene: TRBV5-6
D gene: TRBD2

CDR3 DNA: TGTGCCAGCAGCGCAGGGACCAAGGCCGGGGAGCTGTTTTTT
CDR3 protein: CASSAGTKAGELFF
CDR3 length: 14
clone size: -
J gene: TRBJ2-2
V gene: TRBV9
D gene: -

CDR3 DNA: TGCGCCAGCAGCTTAGGTAGGGGGGTGAACACTGAAGCTTTCTTT
CDR3 protein: CASSLGRGVNTEAFF
CDR3 length: 15
clone size: -
J gene: TRBJ1-1
V gene: TRBV5-1
D gene: -

CDR3 DNA: TGTGCCAGCAGCCAACAACTAGTTCCCGGGGAGCTGTTTTTT
CDR3 protein: CASSQQLVPGELFF
CDR3 length: 14
clone size: -
J gene: TRBJ2-2
V gene: TRBV14
D gene: -

CDR3 DNA: TGTGCCAGCTCACTCGAGGCGGGGGCGAGTCGGAACTATGGCTACACCTTC
CDR3 protein: CASSLEAGASRNYGYTF
CDR3 length: 17
clone size: -
J gene: TRBJ1-2
V gene: TRBV18
D gene: -

CDR3 DNA: TGTGCCAGCAGCCGTAGTCAAGACAGGGCTCGAGAGACCCAGTACTTC
CDR3 protein: CASSRSQDRARETQYF
CDR3 length: 16
clone size: -
J gene: TRBJ2-5
V gene: TRBV7-8
D gene: TRBD1

CDR3 DNA: TGTGCCAGCAGCCTATGGACTAGCGGGAGGTATCTCTCCTACGAGCAGTACTTC
CDR3 protein: CASSLWTSGRYLSYEQYF
CDR3 length: 18
clone size: once
J gene: TRBJ2-7
V gene: TRBV7-8
D gene: TRBD2

CDR3 DNA: TGCAGCGTTGTGGCCGGCGGGAGTAGAGAGACCCAGTACTTC
CDR3 protein: CSVVAGGSRETQYF
CDR3 length: 14
clone size: -
J gene: TRBJ2-5
V gene: TRBV29-1
D gene: TRBD2

CDR3 DNA: TGCGCCAGCAGCCAAGGAGTTTCCCAACAGGCGGGCAAAAACATTCAGTACTTC
CDR3 protein: CASSQGVSQQAGKNIQYF
CDR3 length: 18
clone size: -
J gene: TRBJ2-4
V gene: TRBV4-1
D gene: -

CDR3 DNA: TGTGCCAGCAGCTTTCCCGGGCCCGAACTGGAAGGCTACACCTTC
CDR3 protein: CASSFPGPELEGYTF
CDR3 length: 15
clone size: once
J gene: TRBJ1-2
V gene: TRBV7-2
D gene: -

CDR3 DNA: TGCAGTGCTAGAGTTGCCGGGGAGCTGTTTTTT
CDR3 protein: CSARVAGELFF
CDR3 length: 11
clone size: once
J gene: TRBJ2-2
V gene: TRBV20-1
D gene: -

CDR3 DNA: TGCGCCAGCAGCCGGACCTGGGACGAGCAGTACTTC
CDR3 protein: CASSRTWDEQYF
CDR3 length: 12
clone size: -
J gene: TRBJ2-7
V gene: TRBV5-1
D gene: -

CDR3 DNA: TGTGCCTGGACCTACTTGAACACTGAAGCTTTCTTT
CDR3 protein: CAWTYLNTEAFF
CDR3 length: 12
clone size: -
J gene: TRBJ1-1
V gene: TRBV30
D gene: -

CDR3 DNA: TGTGCCAGCTCGTGGAGGGAATCTGAAAAACTGTTTTTT
CDR3 protein: CASSWRESEKLFF
CDR3 length: 13
clone size: -
J gene: TRBJ1-4
V gene: TRBV27
D gene: -

CDR3 DNA: TGCGCCAGCAGCCAAGAAATATGGAGTAGCTCTAGGTCCAACGAGCAGTACTTC
CDR3 protein: CASSQEIWSSSRSNEQYF
CDR3 length: 18
clone size: -
J gene: TRBJ2-7
V gene: TRBV4-1
D gene: -

CDR3 DNA: TGTGCCAGTAGTACCCGGGAGAACACTGAAGCTTTCTTT
CDR3 protein: CASSTRENTEAFF
CDR3 length: 13
clone size: -
J gene: TRBJ1-1
V gene: TRBV19
D gene: -

CDR3 DNA: TGTGCCAGTAGTATAAAGGGACAGGGGTGGACTGAAGCTTTCTTT
CDR3 protein: CASSIKGQGWTEAFF
CDR3 length: 15
clone size: -
J gene: TRBJ1-1
V gene: TRBV19
D gene: TRBD1

CDR3 DNA: TGTGCCTGGGACACCACAGATACGCAGTATTTT
CDR3 protein: CAWDTTDTQYF
CDR3 length: 11
clone size: -
J gene: TRBJ2-3
V gene: TRBV30
D gene: -

CDR3 DNA: TGTGCCAGCAGCTTCGGCTTATTGAAACCGAACACCGGGGAGCTGTTTTTT
CDR3 protein: CASSFGLLKPNTGELFF
CDR3 length: 17
clone size: -
J gene: TRBJ2-2
V gene: TRBV5-4
D gene: -

CDR3 DNA: TGTGCCACCGGGAAGGGAAATCAGCCCCAGCATTTT
CDR3 protein: CATGKGNQPQHF
CDR3 length: 12
clone size: -
J gene: TRBJ1-5
V gene: TRBV5-8
D gene: -

CDR3 DNA: TGTGCCAGCAGCCCCCTAGCGGGATTCACAGATACGCAGTATTTT
CDR3 protein: CASSPLAGFTDTQYF
CDR3 length: 15
clone size: -
J gene: TRBJ2-3
V gene: TRBV7-9
D gene: TRBD2

CDR3 DNA: TGCGCCAGCAGCTTGGCCGTATCAGGGGACAGACAAGAGACCCAGTACTTC
CDR3 protein: CASSLAVSGDRQETQYF
CDR3 length: 17
clone size: -
J gene: TRBJ2-5
V gene: TRBV5-1
D gene: TRBD1

CDR3 DNA: TGCGCCAGCAAGGCGACAGGGGGGATCAATCAGCCCCAGCATTTT
CDR3 protein: CASKATGGINQPQHF
CDR3 length: 15
clone size: -
J gene: TRBJ1-5
V gene: TRBV10-2
D gene: TRBD1

CDR3 DNA: TGCGCCAGCGGTTCCGGGGCAGGGGCGGAGACCCAGTACTTC
CDR3 protein: CASGSGAGAETQYF
CDR3 length: 14
clone size: -
J gene: TRBJ2-5
V gene: TRBV5-1
D gene: -

CDR3 DNA: TGTGCCAGCAGGGTCGGACAGGGTGTTGGCTACACCTTC
CDR3 protein: CASRVGQGVGYTF
CDR3 length: 13
clone size: -
J gene: TRBJ1-2
V gene: TRBV21-1
D gene: -

CDR3 DNA: TGTGCCTCTTCTAGGCACCCGTACGAGCAGTACTTC
CDR3 protein: CASSRHPYEQYF
CDR3 length: 12
clone size: -
J gene: TRBJ2-7
V gene: TRBV6-5
D gene: -

CDR3 DNA: TGTGCCAGCAGCCTAACGCTCCGCGGGACCCCGGGGGGTTTT
CDR3 protein: CASSLTLRGTPGGF
CDR3 length: 14
clone size: once
J gene: TRBJ2-3
V gene: TRBV11-2
D gene: TRBD2

CDR3 DNA: TGTGCCAGCAGTTACTTACAACAGGGGGCGTTAGAAGCTTTCTTT
CDR3 protein: CASSYLQQGALEAFF
CDR3 length: 15
clone size: -
J gene: TRBJ1-1
V gene: TRBV6-6
D gene: TRBD1

CDR3 DNA: TGTGCCAGCAGCCAGGAGGGCTATGGCTACACCTTC
CDR3 protein: CASSQEGYGYTF
CDR3 length: 12
clone size: -
J gene: TRBJ1-2
V gene: TRBV7-9
D gene: -

CDR3 DNA: TGTGCTAGCAGCCCCGCCCAAGAGACCCAGTACTTC
CDR3 protein: CASSPAQETQYF
CDR3 length: 12
clone size: -
J gene: TRBJ2-5
V gene: TRBV7-7
D gene: -

CDR3 DNA: TGTGCCAGCCGGGAGCTAGAGACCCAGTACTTC
CDR3 protein: CASRELETQYF
CDR3 length: 11
clone size: -
J gene: TRBJ2-5
V gene: TRBV6-6
D gene: -

CDR3 DNA: TGTGCCAGCAACAGGGGTGGTCAGCCCCAGCATTTT
CDR3 protein: CASNRGGQPQHF
CDR3 length: 12
clone size: -
J gene: TRBJ1-5
V gene: TRBV2
D gene: TRBD1

CDR3 DNA: TGTGCCTGGAGCACGGGAAACCTTTATGGCTACACCTTC
CDR3 protein: CAWSTGNLYGYTF
CDR3 length: 13
clone size: -
J gene: TRBJ1-2
V gene: TRBV30
D gene: -

CDR3 DNA: TGTGCCAGCAGTTACTCGCCGGGACAGGGCTCCTACGAGCAGTACTTC
CDR3 protein: CASSYSPGQGSYEQYF
CDR3 length: 16
clone size: -
J gene: TRBJ2-7
V gene: TRBV6-6
D gene: TRBD1

CDR3 DNA: TGTGTTTCGATGGGGGAGGGCCGGTATGAGCAGTTCTTC
CDR3 protein: CVSMGEGRYEQFF
CDR3 length: 13
clone size: once
J gene: TRBJ2-1
V gene: TRBV28
D gene: TRBD2

CDR3 DNA: TGTGCCACCAGCAGAGACTACCCCACTAGCTCCTACGAGCAGTACTTC
CDR3 protein: CATSRDYPTSSYEQYF
CDR3 length: 16
clone size: -
J gene: TRBJ2-7
V gene: TRBV15
D gene: -

CDR3 DNA: TGTGCCAGCAGGACGGGAATCGGGACATCCGCGAGTCGCGATACGCAGTATTTT
CDR3 protein: CASRTGIGTSASRDTQYF
CDR3 length: 18
clone size: -
J gene: TRBJ2-3
V gene: TRBV27
D gene: -

CDR3 DNA: TGTGCCAGCAGCCGCGGGACAGAAACTGGAAACACCATATATTTT
CDR3 protein: CASSRGTETGNTIYF
CDR3 length: 15
clone size: -
J gene: TRBJ1-3
V gene: TRBV4-2
D gene: TRBD1

CDR3 DNA: TGCGCCAGCAGCTTGGCCGTCGAGTTTGAGCAGTACTTC
CDR3 protein: CASSLAVEFEQYF
CDR3 length: 13
clone size: -
J gene: TRBJ2-7
V gene: TRBV5-1
D gene: -

CDR3 DNA: TGTGCCAGCAATGCCCCATCTGAGTACCAAGAGACCCAGTACTTC
CDR3 protein: CASNAPSEYQETQYF
CDR3 length: 15
clone size: -
J gene: TRBJ2-5
V gene: TRBV6-6
D gene: -

CDR3 DNA: TGTGCCAGCTCACCACCGTCCGCCGCGTCTGGAAACACCATATATTTT
CDR3 protein: CASSPPSAASGNTIYF
CDR3 length: 16
clone size: -
J gene: TRBJ1-3
V gene: TRBV18
D gene: -

CDR3 DNA: TGCGCCAGCACGCAGGGTTGGAACACTGAAGCTTTCTTT
CDR3 protein: CASTQGWNTEAFF
CDR3 length: 13
clone size: few
J gene: TRBJ1-1
V gene: TRBV10-1
D gene: -

CDR3 DNA: TGTGCCAGCTCACCATCCGGGGATCGAAACATTCAGTACTTC
CDR3 protein: CASSPSGDRNIQYF
CDR3 length: 14
clone size: -
J gene: TRBJ2-4
V gene: TRBV18
D gene: -

CDR3 DNA: TGTGCCAGCAGCCAAGAGCACAGGCTTTATGGCTACACCTTC
CDR3 protein: CASSQEHRLYGYTF
CDR3 length: 14
clone size: -
J gene: TRBJ1-2
V gene: TRBV14
D gene: -